Each of the 27 T cell receptor beta chains below was sequenced from the same sample in a study of control samples from healthy donors and cancer patients. Repertoires were generated with immunoSEQ multiplex PCR, while TCRdb's copy carries only in-frame clones and drops some. This repertoire shows tens of thousands of clones, about 87% found once; its top ten account for 13% to 15%. Sequencing was performed on blood. The receptors shown here come from a woman in her seventies in good health.

The V and J genes are TRBV5-6 and TRBJ1-1, with no clear D. The CDR3 is 15 amino acids. Trimming pared 1 base from V and 0 bases from J, leaving 10 bases between. From germline, CDR1 is SGHDT and CDR2 YYEEEE. CDR3 sequence (DNA): TGTGCCAGCAGCTTGAGACGGAGCCTGAACACTGAAGCTTTCTTT. Its protein product is CASSLRRSLNTEAFF.

This clone is a singleton in its sample. The chain recombines TRBV3-1 (or the pseudogene TRBV3-2) with TRBJ2-7; tentative D call: TRBD2 (6 bases). The germline V gene encodes CDR1 LGHDT and CDR2 YNNKEL (reference sequence). Trimming took 4 bases from V and 0 from J, leaving 13 bases between them. The CDR3 covers 15 residues. The CDR3 is CASSLEPGVSYEQYF. CDR3 DNA: TGTGCCAGCAGCCTGGAACCGGGAGTCTCCTACGAGCAGTACTTC.

The chain couples TRBV10-3 to TRBJ2-7, with 12 nucleotides matching TRBD2. From germline, CDR1 is ENHRY and CDR2 SYGVKD. The junction had 6 bases not matched to a gene; V was cut back by 6 bases and J by 6 bases. This CDR3 is 14 amino acids long. The CDR3 coding sequence is TGTGCCATCAGATCCGGGACTAGCGGGCCCGAGCAGTACTTC. It is translated as CAIRSGTSGPEQYF.

The chain joins TRBV6-2 or TRBV6-3 to TRBJ1-5, with D uncertain. V was pared by 7 bases and J by 4 bases, with 11 bases between. Germline assignment: CDR1 MNHEY and CDR2 SVGEGT. CDR3 length equals 13 residues. The CDR3 spells CASNPFKNQPQHF. DNA for the CDR3: TGTGCCAGCAACCCCTTTAAAAATCAGCCCCAGCATTTT.

The J gene is TRBJ1-2, the V gene TRBV30; D might be TRBD1 (5 bases). This CDR3 comprises 17 residues. The V end lost 2 bases, the J end lost 5 bases, and 24 bases lay between the germline ends. In germline, CDR1 is GTSNPN, CDR2 SVGIG (reference sequence). The CDR3 is CAWSPIAARASRYGYTF. In nucleotides, the CDR3 is TGTGCCTGGAGTCCAATCGCCGCCAGGGCCTCTCGATATGGCTACACCTTC.

This clone was observed once. This rearrangement joins TRBV11-2 to TRBJ2-5, with 8 bases aligning to TRBD1. The CDR3 is made up of 13 amino acids. Trimming cost V 5 bases and J 4 bases; bases outside gene matches: 3. CDR1 and CDR2 from the germline V gene are SGHAT and FQNNGV. CDR3: CASSPTGAETQYF. The CDR3 nucleotides read TGTGCCAGCAGCCCGACAGGGGCAGAGACCCAGTACTTC.

This chain uses TRBV19 with TRBJ1-1; D is possibly TRBD1 (5 bases). Deletions cut 5 bases from V and 2 bases from J, with 6 bases between. The CDR3 spans 12 residues. Germline-derived CDR1 and CDR2 are LNHDA and SQIVND (reference sequence). CDR3 region: CASSGANTEAFF. CDR3 in DNA: TGTGCCAGTAGTGGGGCAAACACTGAAGCTTTCTTT.

The chain employs TRBV2 and TRBJ2-3; TRBD2 agrees at 14 bases. This CDR3 region has 17 residues. V shed 4 bases, J shed 2 bases, and the junction held 5 bases outside the gene matches. Germline CDR1 SNHLY, CDR2 FYNNEI. The CDR3 DNA is TGTGCCAGCAGTGGACTAGCGGGAGGGCCAGACACAGATACGCAGTATTTT. This gives the protein CASSGLAGGPDTDTQYF. Full variable domain (rest looked up from reference TRBV2 and TRBJ2-3): EPEVTQTPSHQVTQMGQEVILRCVPISNHLYFYWYRQILGQKVEFLVSFYNNEISEKSEIFDDQFSVERPDGSNFTLKIRSTKLEDSAMYFCASSGLAGGPDTDTQYFGPGTRLTVL.

The gene calls are TRBV5-1 and TRBJ1-1; possibly TRBD1 for D (6 bases). Trimming took 4 bases from V and 2 from J, leaving 9 bases between them. The CDR3 is 13 amino acids. Germline V gene lookup returns CDR1 SGHRS and CDR2 YFSETQ. In DNA form, the CDR3 reads TGCGCCAGCAGCACGGACAGCAACACTGAAGCTTTCTTT. Its translation: CASSTDSNTEAFF.

The chain has TRBV4-3 and TRBJ1-3; no reliable D call. V shed 0 bases and J shed 0 bases, with 15 bases lying between them. The CDR3 consists of 18 residues. The germline CDR1 and CDR2 sequences are LGHNA and YSLEER. CDR3 DNA sequence: TGCGCCAGCAGCCAAGATCTCTCTTCCGCCCTCTCTGGAAACACCATATATTTT. It yields the protein CASSQDLSSALSGNTIYF.

The chain combines TRBV29-1 with TRBJ1-1; the D gene is possibly TRBD1 (6 bases). The V end was cut by 6 bases, the J end by 5 bases, with 13 bases between. Germline CDR1 and CDR2: SQVTM and ANQGSEA. The CDR3 covers 12 residues. The CDR3 DNA follows: TGCAGCGTGGGGGCAGGCGGGACTGAAGCTTTCTTT. Translated: CSVGAGGTEAFF.

The J gene is TRBJ2-7, the V gene TRBV6-1; 12 bases fit TRBD2. This CDR3 comprises 17 residues. J was trimmed by 2 bases and V by 2 bases; bases with no gene match: 7. In germline, CDR1 is MNHNS, CDR2 SASEGT. The CDR3 bases are TGTGCCAGCAGTGAAAGTCTACTAGCGGGAGGACCCTACGAGCAGTACTTC. As protein: CASSESLLAGGPYEQYF.

This rearrangement joins TRBV10-3 to TRBJ1-5, with a possible D match to TRBD1 (5 bases). The germline gives CDR1 ENHRY, CDR2 SYGVKD. The CDR3 covers 14 residues. The V gene lost 10 bases and the J gene lost 2 bases, with 15 bases spanning the gap. CDR3 sequence (DNA): TGTGCCAGCACGCAGGGTATTGGCAATCAGCCCCAGCATTTT. Translation gives CASTQGIGNQPQHF.

The chain couples TRBV3-1 (or the pseudogene TRBV3-2) to TRBJ2-1, with 8 bases identical to TRBD2. The V gene's germline CDR1 is LGHDT and CDR2 YNNKEL (reference sequence). With V trimmed by 0 bases and J by 8 bases, 9 bases remained unmatched. The CDR3 sequence is 16 residues long. CDR3 loop: CASSQDLAGGGDEQFF. CDR3 nucleotide sequence: TGTGCCAGCAGCCAAGATCTTGCGGGAGGAGGGGATGAGCAGTTCTTC.

The chain joins TRBV6-1 to TRBJ2-7, with D possibly TRBD2 on 5 matching bases. CDR1 and CDR2 from the germline V gene are MNHNS and SASEGT. This CDR3 has 16 residues. The V end was cut by 4 bases, the J end by 0 bases, with 16 bases between. The chain's CDR3 is CASSVPRRSSSYEQYF. Written as DNA, the CDR3 is TGTGCCAGCAGTGTTCCCAGGAGGTCAAGCTCCTACGAGCAGTACTTC.

CDR3 DNA: TGTGCCAGCTCCGATAGCGGGAGTACCTACAATGAGCAGTTCTTC. Its translation: CASSDSGSTYNEQFF. This rearrangement joins TRBV2 to TRBJ2-1; TRBD2 agrees at 9 bases. This CDR3 spans 15 amino acids. CDR1 SNHLY and CDR2 FYNNEI come from the germline V gene. V lost 8 bases to trimming and J lost 2 bases; unmatched junction nucleotides: 7.

The CDR3 spells CASSDGGRVGTEAFF. In nucleotides, the CDR3 is TGTGCCAGCAGTGATGGTGGCAGGGTGGGGACTGAAGCTTTCTTT. This sequence joins TRBV2 and TRBJ1-1; tentative D call: TRBD1 (5 bases). The CDR3 loop spans 15 amino acids. The ends were cut back, 3 bases at V and 5 bases at J, with 16 bases in the middle. Germline values: CDR1 SNHLY, CDR2 FYNNEI.

The CDR3 bases are TGTGCCAGCAGCTTAATGGGAGGGGCCAAGGACATTCAGTACTTC. Translated, it gives CASSLMGGAKDIQYF. The chain joins TRBV7-3 to TRBJ2-4; 7 bases fit TRBD2. Germline trimming cut 1 base from V and 8 bases from J; bases unmatched to any gene: 8. This CDR3 region has 15 residues. CDR1 is SGHTA, CDR2 FQGTGA, per germline.

The V and J genes are TRBV9 and TRBJ2-1; D possibly corresponds to TRBD2 (5 bases). Germline CDR1 is SGDLS and CDR2 is YYNGEE. CDR3 size: 14 residues. Trimming stripped 1 base from V and 5 bases from J, with 10 bases between. CDR3 protein: CASSVSSSHNEQFF. For the CDR3, the DNA is TGTGCCAGCAGCGTAAGTTCTAGCCACAATGAGCAGTTCTTC.

The chain couples TRBV30 to TRBJ1-6, with D unresolved. The CDR3 length is 14 residues. Trimming took off 4 bases at V and 0 bases at J, with 7 bases between the two ends. Per the germline V gene, CDR1 is GTSNPN and CDR2 is SVGIG (reference sequence). CDR3 DNA sequence: TGTGCCTGGATGAGGAGCTCCTATAATTCACCCCTCCACTTT. Translation: CAWMRSSYNSPLHF. The full variable domain, with the rest looked up from reference TRBV30 and TRBJ1-6, is SQTIHQWPATLVQPVGSPLSLECTVEGTSNPNLYWYRQAAGRGLQLLFYSVGIGQISSEVPQNLSASRPQDRQFILSSKKLLLSDSGFYLCAWMRSSYNSPLHFGNGTRLTVT.

Only a few counts were recorded for this clone. The gene calls are TRBV12-5 and TRBJ1-1; D not certain. The ends were cut back, 5 bases at V and 7 bases at J, with 14 bases in the middle. The CDR3 runs to 13 residues. Per the germline V gene, CDR1 is LGHNT and CDR2 is FRNRAP. Here the CDR3 reads CASGLAGEVEAFF. CDR3 bases: TGTGCTAGTGGTCTGGCGGGAGAAGTTGAAGCTTTCTTT.

This clone was seen more than once but under ten times. This chain uses TRBV2 with TRBJ1-2, with 8 bases fitting TRBD1. The CDR3 covers 14 residues. With V trimmed by 2 bases and J by 8 bases, 7 bases remained unmatched. Germline V gives CDR1 SNHLY, CDR2 FYNNEI. CDR3 nucleotide sequence: TGTGCCAGCAGTGAACAGACAGGGGCCATCGGCTACACCTTC. It is translated as CASSEQTGAIGYTF.

The chain is built from TRBV11-2 and TRBJ2-5, with 10 bases identical to TRBD1. Germline V CDR1 and CDR2: SGHAT, FQNNGV. V lost 1 base, J lost 2 bases, and 4 bases stayed unmatched. The CDR3 is 16 residues long. Here the CDR3 DNA reads TGTGCCAGCAGCTTAGGGACAGGGGGAGATCAAGAGACCCAGTACTTC. This encodes CASSLGTGGDQETQYF. The complete variable domain, with remaining parts taken from reference TRBV11-2 and TRBJ2-5, reads EAGVAQSPRYKIIEKRQSVAFWCNPISGHATLYWYQQILGQGPKLLIQFQNNGVVDDSQLPKDRFSAERLKGVDSTLKIQPAKLEDSAVYLCASSLGTGGDQETQYFGPGTRLLVL.

V is TRBV10-1 and J is TRBJ2-3; D uncertain. V gave up 4 bases and J gave up 0 bases, with 11 bases separating them. The CDR3 length is 15 residues. CDR1 WNHNN and CDR2 SYGVQD come from the germline V gene (reference sequence). The CDR3 DNA sequence: TGCGCCAGCAGTGCAACCTCCTCTAGCACAGATACGCAGTATTTT. The encoded protein is CASSATSSSTDTQYF.

This clone was recorded a few times. CDR3 protein: CASSGNRNTEAFF. The CDR3 nucleotides are TGCGCCAGCAGTGGAAACAGGAACACTGAAGCTTTCTTT. The chain combines TRBV10-1 with TRBJ1-1, with D unclear. V lost 4 bases and J lost 1, with 7 bases in between. The germline gives CDR1 WNHNN, CDR2 SYGVQD (reference sequence). This CDR3 has 13 amino acids.

J is TRBJ1-5 and V is TRBV6-2 or TRBV6-3; D is unresolved. Germline lookup yields CDR1 MNHEY and CDR2 SVGEGT. The CDR3 length is 16 residues. V was clipped by 6 bases and J by 5 bases, with 20 bases between them. CDR3 sequence (DNA): TGTGCCAGCAGCCCTAACGTACAGTTTCCGTATCAGCCCCAGCATTTT. Residues: CASSPNVQFPYQPQHF.

V gene TRBV5-1 combines with J gene TRBJ1-1, with 8 nucleotides matching TRBD1. The CDR3 contains 14 residues. The V segment lost 4 bases and the J segment 3 bases; nucleotides outside the gene matches: 5. Germline V gives CDR1 SGHRS, CDR2 YFSETQ. The CDR3 sequence: CASSRTGFHTEAFF. Here the CDR3 DNA reads TGCGCCAGCAGCCGGACAGGGTTTCACACTGAAGCTTTCTTT.